A single sample is the source of the 16 T cell receptor beta chains below, sequenced in a study of cytomegalovirus exposure and HLA in healthy donors listed by TCRdb under 2017. Library prep was done by the immunoSEQ multiplex PCR assay. For the multiplex PCR, a mixture combining 60 forward primers for TCR Vbeta segments and 13 reverse primers for TCR Jbeta segments was used. TCRdb limited this immuneACCESS table to in-frame rearrangements with V and J called. A share of clones is missing; checked studies link under half to unresolved V genes, and the rest is unexplained. This sample is represented by 100,000 to 140,000 clones; about 81% of them were singletons. Clones ranked in the top ten supply under 3.5% of the sample. What was sequenced was PBMCs. These receptors were collected from a man aged 25-40 years in good health and CMV-seropositive.

V and J are TRBV27 and TRBJ1-4; D is ambiguous. Looked up from germline, CDR1 is MNHEY and CDR2 is SMNVEV (reference sequence). Trimming took off 0 bases at V and 8 bases at J, with 16 bases between the two ends. This CDR3 is 16 amino acids long. CDR3 sequence (DNA): TGTGCCAGCAGTTTATCGAACCTGAGGGATAACGAAAAACTGTTTTTT. Amino acids: CASSLSNLRDNEKLFF.

The chain employs TRBV2 and TRBJ2-3, with TRBD2 matching 13 bases. The CDR3 extends over 17 amino acids. Trimming at V came to 8 bases and at J to 7 bases, leaving 15 bases not matched to a gene. CDR1 and CDR2 from the germline V gene are SNHLY and FYNNEI. The CDR3 loop reads CASGRIWTSGGRYTQYF. CDR3 bases: TGTGCCAGCGGGAGGATTTGGACTAGCGGGGGACGGTATACGCAGTATTTT. The entire variable domain, with the rest obtained from reference TRBV2 and TRBJ2-3, is as follows: EPEVTQTPSHQVTQMGQEVILRCVPISNHLYFYWYRQILGQKVEFLVSFYNNEISEKSEIFDDQFSVERPDGSNFTLKIRSTKLEDSAMYFCASGRIWTSGGRYTQYFGPGTRLTVL.

This chain uses TRBV7-2 with TRBJ1-5, with 8 positions matching TRBD1. Germline V lookup: CDR1 SGHTA, CDR2 FQGNSA. J was trimmed by 5 bases and V by 5 bases; bases with no gene match: 2. The CDR3 runs to 13 residues. The CDR3 bases are TGTGCCAGCAGCCAGGACAGGGATCAGCCCCAGCATTTT. Its protein is CASSQDRDQPQHF.

This chain uses TRBV6-1 with TRBJ2-7, with a weak D call TRBD1 (6 bases). V was trimmed by 1 base and J by 3 bases, leaving 10 bases between them. This CDR3 has 14 residues. Germline V lookup: CDR1 MNHNS, CDR2 SASEGT. For the CDR3, the DNA is TGTGCCAGCAGTGAAGAACAGGGTTTCTACGAGCAGTACTTC. Translating gives CASSEEQGFYEQYF.

The CDR3 here is CAWSVQRGQETQYF. CDR3 DNA: TGTGCCTGGAGTGTACAAAGGGGACAAGAGACCCAGTACTTC. The chain is built from TRBV30 and TRBJ2-5, with a tentative D call TRBD1 (5 bases). Germline V gene sequence: CDR1 GTSNPN, CDR2 SVGIG (reference sequence). The CDR3 is 14 amino acids. V was pared by 0 bases and J by 2 bases, with 10 bases between.

The rearrangement links TRBV27 to TRBJ1-5; D is undetermined. There are 15 residues in the CDR3. V was clipped by 6 bases and J by 1 base, with 13 bases between them. Germline V lookup: CDR1 MNHEY, CDR2 SMNVEV (reference sequence). Here the CDR3 reads CASRGLGGSNQPQHF. CDR3 nucleotide sequence: TGTGCCAGCAGAGGACTGGGAGGGAGCAATCAGCCCCAGCATTTT.

This clone turned up a few times. This chain links TRBV6-5 with TRBJ1-2; D is uncertain. Germline assignment: CDR1 MNHEY and CDR2 SVGAGI. Trimming stripped 4 bases from V and 5 bases from J, with 11 bases between. The CDR3 is made up of 13 amino acids. The CDR3 nucleotides are TGTGCCAGCAGTTCCAACAGAGCTTATGGCTACACCTTC. Amino acid sequence: CASSSNRAYGYTF.

The chain links TRBV5-5 to TRBJ2-5; no definite D call. The CDR3 loop spans 15 amino acids. Germline CDR1 reads SGHKS; CDR2 reads YYEKEE (reference sequence). V lost 5 bases to trimming and J lost 5 bases, with 19 bases between them. The CDR3 DNA sequence: TGTGCCAGCAGGGCACAAGGAGCCCCTCGGGAGACCCAGTACTTC. Translating it yields CASRAQGAPRETQYF.

The rearrangement uses TRBV5-6 and TRBJ2-7, with D maybe TRBD1 (6 bases). Germline V gives CDR1 SGHDT, CDR2 YYEEEE. The CDR3 has 15 amino acids. Trimming pared 6 bases from V and 0 bases from J, leaving 16 bases between. This chain's CDR3 is CASKESGRGSYEQYF. The CDR3 DNA reads as TGTGCCAGCAAGGAGAGTGGCAGGGGCTCCTACGAGCAGTACTTC. The full variable domain, its missing parts supplied by reference TRBV5-6 and TRBJ2-7, is DAGVTQSPTHLIKTRGQQVTLRCSPKSGHDTVSWYQQALGQGPQFIFQYYEEEERQRGNFPDRFSGHQFPNYSSELNVNALLLGDSALYLCASKESGRGSYEQYFGPGTRLTVT.

V usage is TRBV11-2 and J usage is TRBJ1-6, with 7 bases matching TRBD1. This CDR3 has 15 amino acids. The germline gives CDR1 SGHAT, CDR2 FQNNGV. The junction had 0 bases not matched to a gene; V was cut back by 4 bases and J by 0 bases. In nucleotides, the CDR3 is TGTGCCAGCAGCTGGGACAGCTCCTATAATTCACCCCTCCACTTT. Its protein product is CASSWDSSYNSPLHF.

This chain links TRBV7-9 with TRBJ1-1, with D possibly matching TRBD1 (5 bases). From germline, CDR1 is SEHNR and CDR2 FQNEAQ (reference sequence). Trimming stripped 1 base from V and 4 bases from J, with 13 bases between. The CDR3 extends over 15 amino acids. CDR3 sequence (DNA): TGTGCCAGCAGCTTAGAAATGGGGCAGGGCACTGAAGCTTTCTTT. Its protein product is CASSLEMGQGTEAFF.

The chain combines TRBV27 with TRBJ1-2, with D possibly TRBD1 on 5 matching bases. The CDR3 loop spans 13 amino acids. Germline V gene sequence: CDR1 MNHEY, CDR2 SMNVEV (reference sequence). Trimming removed 6 bases at V and 4 bases at J, with 12 bases between. The CDR3 DNA reads as TGTGCCAGCAGCCGTGGGGGGTCCTATGGCTACACCTTC. It specifies CASSRGGSYGYTF.

The rearrangement links TRBV13 to TRBJ1-5; the match to TRBD1 covers 10 bases. The CDR3 has 15 residues. V lost 5 bases, J lost 7 bases, and 8 bases stayed unmatched. Germline V gives CDR1 PRHDT, CDR2 FYEKMQ (reference sequence). This CDR3 reads CASSQGQGNFQPQHF. The CDR3 nucleotides are TGTGCCAGCAGCCAGGGACAGGGGAACTTCCAGCCCCAGCATTTT.

The chain links TRBV2 to TRBJ2-5; 10 bases match TRBD2. The V segment lost 8 bases and the J segment 5 bases; nucleotides outside the gene matches: 8. Germline CDR1 is SNHLY and CDR2 is FYNNEI. CDR3 length: 14 residues. The CDR3 is CASRASGGAETQYF. CDR3 DNA: TGTGCCAGCCGAGCCAGCGGGGGGGCGGAGACCCAGTACTTC.

The chain recombines TRBV2 with TRBJ1-2, with 9 bases fitting TRBD1. Germline values: CDR1 SNHLY, CDR2 FYNNEI. The V gene end was trimmed by 3 bases and the J gene end by 6 bases; junction bases not matched to a gene: 2. The CDR3 loop spans 13 amino acids. The CDR3 sequence is CASSEGQGHGYTF. In nucleotides, the CDR3 is TGTGCCAGCAGTGAGGGACAGGGACATGGCTACACCTTC.

V and J are TRBV6-5 and TRBJ1-3; D not resolved. Between the trimmed V and J ends, which lost 0 bases and 4 bases, there was a span of 7 bases. The CDR3 is 14 amino acids. Germline V gives CDR1 MNHEY, CDR2 SVGAGI. DNA of the CDR3: TGTGCCAGCAGTTACTCTGAGATGGGAAACACCATATATTTT. This encodes CASSYSEMGNTIYF.